Listed here are 30 T cell receptor beta chains from one sample, sequenced in a study of T-cell reconstitution after alpha-beta-depleted transplantation in children (TCRdb year 2016). The library was built by means of PCR. Sequencer: Illumina HiSeq 2500. TCR libraries were prepared with molecular barcoding, using unique molecular identifiers to normalize TCRbeta repertoire quantification. TCRdb trimmed the raw reads at Q25, called clones with MiXCR and kept productive beta chains. Every entry covers one CDR3 protein and lists the most common genes and DNA from its rows. Present in this sample are over 90,000 distinct CDR3 sequences, approximately 8% of which were seen just once. Clones ranked in the top ten supply about a sixth of the sample. Taken with the paper, the label for treatment or condition translates to: allogeneic hematopoietic cell transplantation with graft depleted of TCRalphabeta T cells and CD19 B cells.

The sample consisted of PBMCs, taken before TCRalphabeta/CD19-depleted stem cell transplant. These receptors came from a boy aged 2-9 years with acute lymphoblastic leukemia, due to receive a stem cell transplant.

The V and J genes are TRBV5-1 and TRBJ1-4, with a possible D match to TRBD1 (5 bases). V lost 4 bases and J 6 bases, leaving 13 bases between the germline ends. Germline CDR1 SGHRS, CDR2 YFSETQ. CDR3 size: 14 residues. DNA of the CDR3: TGCGCCAGCAGCGCTGCCAGAGGGGATGAAAAACTGTTTTTT. Amino acids: CASSAARGDEKLFF.

This clonotype was recorded many times. This rearrangement joins TRBV12-3 or TRBV12-4 to TRBJ1-3, with D unresolved. The CDR3 contains 14 residues. The V end was cut by 2 bases, the J end by 3 bases, with 8 bases between. CDR3: CASSLKAGGNTIYF. Here the CDR3 DNA reads TGTGCCAGCAGTTTAAAGGCGGGTGGAAACACCATATATTTT.

This clonotype was seen a few times. The chain joins TRBV28 to TRBJ1-5; no reliable D call. V lost 3 bases, J lost 11 bases, and 17 bases lay in between. This CDR3 spans 14 amino acids. Germline lookup yields CDR1 MDHEN and CDR2 SYDVKM. This CDR3 is CASSFPYSVNSQHF. In DNA form, the CDR3 reads TGTGCCAGCAGTTTTCCGTACTCAGTAAACTCCCAGCATTTT.

There are a few counts of this clonotype. The chain uses TRBV4-1 and TRBJ2-5, with a weak D call TRBD2 (5 bases). CDR3 size: 13 residues. The germline V gene has CDR1 MGHRA and CDR2 YSYEKL. The V end lost 0 bases, the J end lost 11 bases, and 13 bases lay between the germline ends. This chain's CDR3 is CASSQDSGWPQYF. For the CDR3, the DNA is TGCGCCAGCAGCCAAGATTCGGGATGGCCTCAGTACTTC.

This clonotype has ten or more counts. The CDR3 loop is CASSSPGLAATTDTQYF. CDR3 sequence (DNA): TGTGCCAGCAGTTCGCCGGGACTAGCGGCGACCACAGATACGCAGTATTTT. The chain has TRBV5-6 and TRBJ2-3; TRBD2 matches 11 bases. CDR1 is SGHDT, CDR2 YYEEEE, per germline. The junction had 10 bases not matched to a gene; V was cut back by 5 bases and J by 2 bases. The CDR3 is made up of 17 amino acids.

This clonotype was counted only a few times. The gene calls are TRBV28 and TRBJ2-7, with 9 bases lining up with TRBD1. Germline assignment: CDR1 MDHEN and CDR2 SYDVKM. J gave up 3 bases and V 10 bases, and 7 bases lay outside the gene matches. The CDR3 spans 13 residues. Here the CDR3 DNA reads TGTGCCACTTCGGGGACAGGGAACTACGAGCAGTACTTC. This sequence encodes CATSGTGNYEQYF.

This clonotype was seen repeatedly, ten times or more. The chain employs TRBV2 and TRBJ2-7, with a weak D call TRBD2 (5 bases). The CDR3 is 16 residues long. Germline values: CDR1 SNHLY, CDR2 FYNNEI. V was trimmed by 1 base and J by 7 bases, leaving 20 bases between them. This CDR3 is CASSEEEALGYLEQYF. CDR3 in DNA: TGTGCCAGCAGTGAAGAGGAGGCGCTTGGCTACCTGGAGCAGTACTTC. The whole variable domain, remainder taken from reference TRBV2 and TRBJ2-7, is EPEVTQTPSHQVTQMGQEVILRCVPISNHLYFYWYRQILGQKVEFLVSFYNNEISEKSEIFDDQFSVERPDGSNFTLKIRSTKLEDSAMYFCASSEEEALGYLEQYFGPGTRLTVT.

In its sample, this clonotype was seen a few times. V gene TRBV5-1 combines with J gene TRBJ2-1; 10 nucleotides align to TRBD1. This CDR3 has 14 residues. Germline assignment: CDR1 SGHRS and CDR2 YFSETQ. V trimming: 6 bases; J trimming: 8 bases; junction bases outside the gene matches: 8. As DNA, the CDR3 is TGCGCCAGCACCCCGGGACAGGGGTTCTATGAGCAGTTCTTC. Translating it yields CASTPGQGFYEQFF. The full variable domain, its missing parts supplied by reference TRBV5-1 and TRBJ2-1, is KAGVTQTPRYLIKTRGQQVTLSCSPISGHRSVSWYQQTPGQGLQFLFEYFSETQRNKGNFPGRFSGRQFSNSRSEMNVSTLELGDSALYLCASTPGQGFYEQFFGPGTRLTVL.

This clonotype was seen a handful of times. The CDR3 is CASSYLAATNTEAFF. The DNA of the CDR3 is TGCGCCAGCAGCTACCTGGCGGCGACTAACACTGAAGCTTTCTTT. The rearrangement uses TRBV4-1 and TRBJ1-1; D is unresolved. The CDR3 extends over 15 amino acids. Germline loops: CDR1 MGHRA, CDR2 YSYEKL. Deletions cut 5 bases from V and 2 bases from J, with 15 bases between.

This clonotype was picked up many times. CDR3 loop: CASSLGTDSYEQYF. The CDR3 DNA sequence: TGTGCCAGCAGCTTAGGGACAGACTCCTACGAGCAGTACTTC. The gene calls are TRBV7-6 and TRBJ2-7; maybe TRBD1 (6 bases). Germline CDR1 reads SGHVS; CDR2 reads FNYEAQ. The V gene lost 1 base and the J gene lost 0 bases, with 7 bases spanning the gap. This CDR3 has 14 amino acids.

This clonotype turned up a few times. The chain employs TRBV7-9 and TRBJ1-6; no clear D gene. The V and J ends lost 1 base and 7 bases respectively, with 8 bases between them. The CDR3 spans 14 residues. Germline CDR1 SEHNR, CDR2 FQNEAQ (reference sequence). CDR3: CASSLVLSNSPLHF. As DNA, the CDR3 is TGTGCCAGCAGCTTAGTTCTCTCCAATTCACCCCTCCACTTT. The whole variable domain, filled in from reference TRBV7-9 and TRBJ1-6, reads DTGVSQNPRHKITKRGQNVTFRCDPISEHNRLYWYRQTLGQGPEFLTYFQNEAQLEKSRLLSDRFSAERPKGSFSTLEIQRTEQGDSAMYLCASSLVLSNSPLHFGNGTRLTVT.

V is TRBV14 and J is TRBJ2-6; maybe TRBD2 (5 bases). The CDR3 contains 15 residues. V shed 4 bases and J shed 4 bases, with 11 bases lying between them. CDR1 and CDR2 (germline): SGHDN, FVKESK. The CDR3 bases are TGTGCCAGCAGCCGCTCGGGGTACGGGGCCAACGTCCTGACTTTC. As protein: CASSRSGYGANVLTF. The full variable domain, its missing parts supplied by reference TRBV14 and TRBJ2-6, is EAGVTQFPSHSVIEKGQTVTLRCDPISGHDNLYWYRRVMGKEIKFLLHFVKESKQDESGMPNNRFLAERTGGTYSTLKVQPAELEDSGVYFCASSRSGYGANVLTFGAGSRLTVL.

In this sample, this clonotype turned up many times. V is TRBV29-1 and J is TRBJ1-1; TRBD1 aligns across 9 bases. J was trimmed by 2 bases and V by 5 bases; bases with no gene match: 0. Germline assignment: CDR1 SQVTM and CDR2 ANQGSEA. The CDR3 totals 12 residues. CDR3 residues: CSVTGGNTEAFF. CDR3 nucleotide sequence: TGCAGCGTTACAGGGGGCAACACTGAAGCTTTCTTT.

Only a few counts were recorded for this clonotype. V and J are TRBV29-1 and TRBJ2-1; TRBD2 is a possible D gene (6 bases). V was shortened by 3 bases and J by 7 bases, with 16 bases between the two germline ends. This CDR3 comprises 14 residues. In germline, CDR1 is SQVTM, CDR2 ANQGSEA. Here the CDR3 reads CSVEPPGLKNEQFF. CDR3 DNA: TGCAGCGTTGAGCCCCCGGGACTCAAAAATGAGCAGTTCTTC.

The V and J genes are TRBV3-1 and TRBJ2-7, with TRBD2 matching 8 bases. V dropped 8 bases and J dropped 7; count of bases not matched to a gene: 7. The CDR3 sequence is 12 residues long. Germline V gene lookup returns CDR1 LGHDT and CDR2 YNNKEL (reference sequence). The CDR3 nucleotides are TGTGCCAGCTCCAAGCGGGAGAGGGAGCAGTACTTC. Translated, it gives CASSKREREQYF.

This clonotype occurred a few times. V gene TRBV28 combines with J gene TRBJ2-7, with TRBD2 matching over 9 bases. Trimming removed 2 bases from V and 0 bases from J; junction bases left unmatched: 5. Germline CDR1 reads MDHEN; CDR2 reads SYDVKM. The CDR3 covers 16 residues. CDR3 region: CASSLATSGSSYEQYF. CDR3 nucleotides: TGTGCCAGCAGTTTAGCGACTAGCGGTAGCTCCTACGAGCAGTACTTC.

This clonotype was recorded many times. This chain links TRBV6-4 with TRBJ1-1; D is uncertain. Trimming cost V 5 bases and J 1 base, with 8 bases left between them. CDR3 length equals 13 residues. The germline CDR1 and CDR2 sequences are MRHNA and SNTAGT. Here the CDR3 reads CASSLTGNTEAFF. The CDR3 nucleotides read TGTGCCAGCAGTTTGACCGGGAACACTGAAGCTTTCTTT.

This clonotype was counted many times. The rearrangement joins TRBV4-2 to TRBJ1-5, with 8 nucleotides matching TRBD1. Trimming took 3 bases from V and 7 from J; bases not matched to a gene: 11. Germline V gene sequence: CDR1 LGHNA, CDR2 YNFKEQ. This CDR3 is built from 16 residues. This chain's CDR3 is CASSQPGTGELQPQHF. The DNA for the CDR3 is TGTGCCAGCAGCCAGCCCGGGACAGGTGAATTGCAGCCCCAGCATTTT.

This clonotype was seen only once. A much larger clone lies a single base off, so this may be a read error. This chain joins TRBV2 and TRBJ2-4, with no clear D. Trimming removed 6 bases from V and 0 bases from J, with 12 bases in between. CDR3 length: 15 residues. Germline V gives CDR1 SNHLY, CDR2 FYNNEI. The CDR3 is CASSPSHGAKNIQYF. The CDR3 DNA follows: TGTGCCAGCAGCCCTAGTCACGGAGCCAAAAACATTCAGTACTTC.

J is TRBJ2-3 and V is TRBV7-6; D not certain. From germline, CDR1 is SGHVS and CDR2 FNYEAQ. CDR3 length equals 17 residues. Between the trimmed V and J ends, which lost 0 bases and 0 bases, there was a span of 13 bases. The CDR3 bases are TGTGCCAGCAGCTTAGCACCCGGGCCTCAGAGCACAGATACGCAGTATTTT. Amino acids: CASSLAPGPQSTDTQYF. Together with reference TRBV7-6 and TRBJ2-3, the CDR3 gives the full variable domain: GAGVSQSPRYKVTKRGQDVALRCDPISGHVSLYWYRQALGQGPEFLTYFNYEAQQDKSGLPNDRFSAERPEGSISTLTIQRTEQRDSAMYRCASSLAPGPQSTDTQYFGPGTRLTVL.

This clonotype was counted between two and nine times. J is TRBJ2-3 and V is TRBV11-2; D unclear. The CDR3 length is 13 residues. Deletions cut 6 bases from V and 12 bases from J, with 19 bases between. The germline gives CDR1 SGHAT, CDR2 FQNNGV. The DNA for the CDR3 is TGTGCCAGCAGAAACCAGTTAGCCGTGGGCCAGTATTTT. Translation gives CASRNQLAVGQYF.

This clonotype was recorded many times. The chain is built from TRBV29-1 and TRBJ2-2, with D possibly TRBD1 on 5 matching bases. The ends were cut back, 2 bases at V and 2 bases at J, with 9 bases in the middle. The CDR3 consists of 14 residues. CDR1 SQVTM and CDR2 ANQGSEA come from the germline V gene. CDR3 protein: CSVESDKNTGELFF. The CDR3 region has the DNA TGCAGCGTTGAATCGGACAAAAACACCGGGGAGCTGTTTTTT.

The chain couples TRBV3-1 to TRBJ2-1; D is uncertain. The CDR3 sequence is 17 residues long. The germline CDR1 and CDR2 sequences are LGHDT and YNNKEL (reference sequence). V was trimmed by 4 bases and J by 0 bases, leaving 16 bases between them. The CDR3 region has the DNA TGTGCCAGCAGCCCCAGCCACCCAGCCTTCTCCTACAATGAGCAGTTCTTC. Residues: CASSPSHPAFSYNEQFF.

This clonotype has a count of ten or more. This chain links TRBV20-1 with TRBJ1-4; the D is unclear. Between the trimmed V and J ends, which lost 5 bases and 4 bases, there was a span of 8 bases. There are 12 residues in the CDR3. Germline CDR1 reads DFQATT; CDR2 reads SNEGSKA (reference sequence). The CDR3 protein is CSARSLNEKLFF. CDR3 in DNA: TGCAGTGCTCGGTCCCTTAATGAAAAACTGTTTTTT.

This clonotype has only a few counts. The genes are TRBV5-1 and TRBJ2-1, with TRBD2 matching 8 bases. CDR1 and CDR2 from the germline V gene are SGHRS and YFSETQ. This CDR3 is built from 15 residues. With V trimmed by 6 bases and J by 0 bases, 5 bases remained unmatched. This chain's CDR3 is CASTQSGGSYNEQFF. The CDR3 bases are TGCGCCAGCACCCAGAGCGGGGGCTCCTACAATGAGCAGTTCTTC. The full variable domain, in which reference TRBV5-1 and TRBJ2-1 provide the parts outside the CDR3, is KAGVTQTPRYLIKTRGQQVTLSCSPISGHRSVSWYQQTPGQGLQFLFEYFSETQRNKGNFPGRFSGRQFSNSRSEMNVSTLELGDSALYLCASTQSGGSYNEQFFGPGTRLTVL.

A few counts support this clonotype. The rearrangement joins TRBV28 to TRBJ1-1; 7 positions match TRBD1. The CDR3 extends over 15 amino acids. Germline trimming cut 4 bases from V and 11 bases from J; bases unmatched to any gene: 16. Germline V gene lookup returns CDR1 MDHEN and CDR2 SYDVKM. CDR3 in amino acids: CASSSQPTGALGAFF. For the CDR3, the DNA is TGTGCCAGCAGTTCCCAACCCACAGGGGCCCTCGGCGCTTTCTTT.

This clonotype has a handful of counts. The V and J genes are TRBV11-3 and TRBJ1-1, with a possible D match to TRBD1 (5 bases). V was shortened by 5 bases and J by 1 base, with 8 bases between the two germline ends. Per the germline V gene, CDR1 is SGHNT and CDR2 is YENEEA. This CDR3 region has 13 residues. CDR3 DNA sequence: TGTGCCAGCAGCCAGGGAGGGAACACTGAAGCTTTCTTT. This encodes CASSQGGNTEAFF.

This clonotype was recorded at least ten times. The rearrangement joins TRBV12-3 or TRBV12-4 to TRBJ2-1; D is possibly TRBD2 (7 bases). The CDR3 runs to 15 residues. With 3 bases removed from V and 6 bases from J, the gap between germline ends came to 15 bases. In nucleotides, the CDR3 is TGTGCCAGCAGTTTGGGTCCGGGGGGCATCAATGAGCAGTTCTTC. It translates to CASSLGPGGINEQFF.

In its sample, this clonotype was seen many times. The gene calls are TRBV14 and TRBJ1-5; D is undetermined. The CDR3 consists of 13 residues. CDR1 SGHDN and CDR2 FVKESK come from the germline V gene. V was shortened by 1 base and J by 6 bases, with 7 bases between the two germline ends. CDR3 region: CASSQGGSQPQHF. The CDR3 nucleotides are TGTGCCAGCAGCCAAGGAGGAAGTCAGCCCCAGCATTTT.

This clonotype has a handful of counts. The V gene is TRBV12-3 or TRBV12-4, the J gene TRBJ2-3; D may be TRBD2 (5 bases). The CDR3 loop spans 14 amino acids. With 2 bases removed from V and 4 bases from J, the gap between germline ends came to 10 bases. CDR3 residues: CASSLLSSPDTQYF. As DNA, the CDR3 is TGTGCCAGCAGTTTATTGTCTAGCCCAGATACGCAGTATTTT.